The 16 T cell receptor beta chains below were found in one sample sequenced in a study of T cells in Graves' hyperthyroidism and ophthalmopathy. RNA transcripts provided the source from which TCR beta CDR3 regions were amplified. Initially, a first-round RT-PCR of the TCR CDR3 employed the HTBI primer set. TCRdb re-called the multiplex PCR reads with MiXCR, one entry per CDR3 protein. The top ten clones hold over 30% of a sample with more than 40,000 distinct CDR3 sequences, around half of them seen once. The source material was peripheral blood or thyroid tissue (not recorded which). Receptors were obtained from a woman aged 45-65 years with Graves' hyperthyroidism.

A note on this clonotype: This may be a read error, as it is one base from a much larger clone. V gene TRBV19 combines with J gene TRBJ2-7; perhaps D is TRBD1 or TRBD2 (6 bases each). Germline V CDR1 and CDR2: LNHDA, SQIVND (reference sequence). CDR3 length equals 16 residues. V lost 9 bases and J lost 5, with 26 bases in between. The CDR3 nucleotides read TGTGCCAGCAAACAACTAGGTTGGGGGGCCGACCACGAGCAGTACTTC. Translated: CASKQLGWGADHEQYF.

This chain joins TRBV2 and TRBJ1-4; a weak D match, TRBD1 (5 bases). The length of the CDR3 is 14 residues. Germline-derived CDR1 and CDR2 are SNHLY and FYNNEI. Trimming took off 5 bases at V and 2 bases at J, with 9 bases between the two ends. The CDR3: CASSQTVTNEKLFF. In nucleotides, the CDR3 is TGTGCCAGCAGTCAGACAGTCACTAATGAAAAACTGTTTTTT. Complete variable domain (other parts from reference TRBV2 and TRBJ1-4): EPEVTQTPSHQVTQMGQEVILRCVPISNHLYFYWYRQILGQKVEFLVSFYNNEISEKSEIFDDQFSVERPDGSNFTLKIRSTKLEDSAMYFCASSQTVTNEKLFFGSGTQLSVL.

V and J are TRBV19 and TRBJ2-5; a weak D match, TRBD1 (6 bases). The V and J ends lost 5 bases and 2 bases respectively, with 18 bases between them. CDR3 size: 16 residues. CDR1 LNHDA and CDR2 SQIVND come from the germline V gene (reference sequence). As DNA, the CDR3 is TGTGCCAGTAGTGAGTCCCGGACAGCGAAACAAGAGACCCAGTACTTC. It translates to CASSESRTAKQETQYF.

This clonotype showed up many times. The rearrangement uses TRBV7-2 and TRBJ2-2; no definite D call. CDR1 and CDR2 (germline): SGHTA, FQGNSA. The V end was cut by 1 base, the J end by 6 bases, with 3 bases between. The CDR3 consists of 12 residues. The CDR3, as DNA: TGTGCCAGCAGCTTAGTCCCCGGGGAGCTGTTTTTT. Protein product: CASSLVPGELFF.

This sequence joins TRBV2 and TRBJ1-4; 10 bases are shared with TRBD1. CDR1 and CDR2 from the germline V gene are SNHLY and FYNNEI. V shed 7 bases, J shed 8 bases, and the junction held 1 base outside the gene matches. This CDR3 is 12 amino acids long. As DNA, the CDR3 is TGTGCCAGCAAGACAGGGGGCGAAAAACTGTTTTTT. As protein: CASKTGGEKLFF.

In this sample, this clonotype turned up once. In this CDR3 the conserved last residue, phenylalanine or tryptophan, is missing, so a read error is likely. This chain connects TRBV28 to TRBJ2-7; no clear D gene. Germline V lookup: CDR1 MDHEN, CDR2 SYDVKM. This CDR3 is 13 amino acids long. The germline V and J ends were trimmed by 7 bases and 2 bases, with 12 bases remaining between them. In DNA form, the CDR3 reads TGTGCCAGCACCTCGGGCGTTACCTACGAGCAGTACCTC. Protein: CASTSGVTYEQYL.

The V gene is TRBV10-3, the J gene TRBJ1-1, with D possibly being TRBD1 (5 bases). Germline CDR1 is ENHRY and CDR2 is SYGVKD. This CDR3 is 13 amino acids long. The ends were cut back, 6 bases at V and 7 bases at J, with 15 bases in the middle. The CDR3: CAIRAAGQREAFF. The CDR3 DNA reads as TGTGCCATCAGGGCCGCAGGACAACGTGAAGCTTTCTTT.

Note on this clonotype: One end of the junction fails to match germline, which may point to a read error. This chain uses TRBV7-8 with TRBJ2-7; 7 bases match TRBD1. The germline V gene encodes CDR1 SGHVS and CDR2 FQNEAQ. The CDR3 has 13 amino acids. CDR3 bases: TGTGCTAGCAGCTCCCAGGGGGCCTACGAGCAGTACTTC. It translates to CASSSQGAYEQYF.

V is TRBV2 and J is TRBJ1-5; perhaps TRBD1 as D (5 bases). The CDR3 consists of 17 residues. Trimming left V 8 bases short and J 0 bases short, with 20 bases between. The germline V gene encodes CDR1 SNHLY and CDR2 FYNNEI. The CDR3 DNA is TGTGCCAGCTTAAAGGCCCCCGGGACGTATAGCAATCAGCCCCAGCATTTT. Protein product: CASLKAPGTYSNQPQHF.

This clonotype was observed a handful of times. This chain uses TRBV30 with TRBJ2-7; TRBD2 matches at 9 bases. The germline gives CDR1 GTSNPN, CDR2 SVGIG (reference sequence). With V trimmed by 4 bases and J by 4 bases, 5 bases remained unmatched. The CDR3 totals 13 residues. The CDR3 is CAWTPGLAYEQYF. The CDR3 region has the DNA TGTGCCTGGACTCCGGGACTAGCATACGAGCAGTACTTC.

The chain employs TRBV28 and TRBJ2-3; 7 positions agree with TRBD1. This CDR3 comprises 15 residues. Per germline, CDR1 MDHEN and CDR2 SYDVKM. The junction had 6 bases not matched to a gene; V was cut back by 3 bases and J by 3 bases. The CDR3: CASSFGAGGTDTQYF. The CDR3 coding sequence is TGTGCCAGCAGTTTTGGGGCAGGGGGAACAGATACGCAGTATTTT.

This rearrangement joins TRBV7-3 to TRBJ2-2; D remains ambiguous. CDR1 and CDR2 from the germline V gene are SGHTA and FQGTGA. Trimming left V 5 bases short and J 8 bases short, with 6 bases between. This CDR3 is 11 amino acids long. The CDR3 region is CASSGIGELFF. The CDR3 bases are TGTGCCAGCAGCGGCATAGGGGAGCTGTTTTTT.

The chain joins TRBV7-9 to TRBJ2-7; 10 nucleotides align to TRBD2. In germline, CDR1 is SEHNR, CDR2 FQNEAQ (reference sequence). V dropped 5 bases and J dropped 10; count of bases not matched to a gene: 14. This CDR3 contains 15 residues. The CDR3 loop reads CASSGPGLAEVRQYF. Written as DNA, the CDR3 is TGTGCCAGCAGCGGACCCGGACTAGCGGAGGTCCGACAGTACTTC.

V and J are TRBV29-1 and TRBJ1-1; 8 bases agree with TRBD1. Germline trimming cut 8 bases from V and 10 bases from J; bases unmatched to any gene: 9. CDR1 and CDR2 (germline): SQVTM, ANQGSEA. CDR3 length equals 11 residues. The CDR3 sequence: CSSWQGARAFF. In DNA, the CDR3 is TGCAGCAGTTGGCAGGGGGCGCGAGCTTTCTTT.

This clonotype was seen many times. This could be a read error, since a much larger clone is one nucleotide away. This chain connects TRBV20-1 to TRBJ2-5; the D gene is possibly TRBD2 (6 bases). Germline V gene sequence: CDR1 DFQATT, CDR2 SNEGSKA (reference sequence). The CDR3 covers 12 residues. The CDR3, as DNA: TGCAGTGCTAGAGCGGGAGAGGAGACCCTGTACTTC. Translated: CSARAGEETLYF.

There are many counts of this clonotype. The chain is built from TRBV10-3 and TRBJ1-1, with a tentative D call TRBD1 (6 bases). The V gene lost 0 bases and the J gene lost 0 bases, with 11 bases spanning the gap. Germline V gives CDR1 ENHRY, CDR2 SYGVKD. The CDR3 totals 16 residues. CDR3 DNA sequence: TGTGCCATCAGTGAGTCAGGACAGCTAATGAACACTGAAGCTTTCTTT. Amino acid sequence: CAISESGQLMNTEAFF.